This section outlines one T cell receptor (beta chain) sequence together with its context. Its target is not known. The data stem from a study of cytomegalovirus exposure and HLA in healthy donors. Study-wide results and caveats: Per published reports, the classifier diagnosed cytomegalovirus status with high specificity and sensitivity.

There are 15 residues in the CDR3. Per the germline V gene, CDR1 is MDHEN and CDR2 is SYDVKM. V was trimmed by 6 bases and J by 2 bases, leaving 17 bases between them. PCR involved 60 Vbeta and 13 Jbeta primers. Measured with immunoSEQ multiplex PCR; TCRdb has only the in-frame clones, and not every one. The table records more than 70,000 clones, around three quarters of them present only once. The donors gave bone marrow, and they were healthy. The V gene is TRBV28, the J gene TRBJ2-7; the D gene is possibly TRBD2 (7 bases). The sequence was obtained from a woman in her 50s in good health and CMV-seropositive. Source material: PBMCs. CDR3 sequence (DNA): TGTGCCAGCAGGTTAGGTCCGCGGGGGCCCTACGAGCAGTACTTC. This encodes CASRLGPRGPYEQYF.